This T cell receptor (beta chain) was profiled in a study of shared clonotypes between healthy human individuals. The study separated CD4+ cells into CD45RA+ naive and CD45RA-negative memory subsets. This clone has a single count. Antigen specificity is unknown. Other DNA sequences in the sample encode the same CDR3. Regarding the study as a whole: Across subsets, estimated richness was generally greater for naive than for memory populations. Incompleteness in sorted-subset sequencing, despite large depth, was shown by rarefaction.

Germline V gene data show CDR1 as ENHRY and CDR2 as SYGVKD. This CDR3 is 15 amino acids long. With 2 bases clipped from V and 4 bases from J, the junction kept 4 bases outside the gene matches. Across several immunoSEQ plates, the genomic DNA of each subset was split evenly. Here immunoSEQ multiplex PCR was the method, and the copy in TCRdb shows in-frame clones only, minus some. The sample carries about 330,000 clones, under 80% recorded once. The TCR was taken from a man aged 25-40 years in good health. The rearrangement joins TRBV10-3 to TRBJ2-7; 11 nucleotides match TRBD1. The sequenced sample was memory CD4+ T cells sorted from blood. Subset denoted: CD45RA-negative fraction. The DNA for the CDR3 is TGTGCCATCAGTGAGCCGGGACAGGGGGTTTACGAGCAGTACTTC. Its translation is CAISEPGQGVYEQYF.